The entry below describes one T cell receptor (beta chain). No antigen is known for it. The data were produced by immunoSEQ multiplex PCR, yet TCRdb's version contains in-frame clones alone and is incomplete. This table has 90,000 to 150,000 clones, 89% appearing once. The data were taken from a study of T cell responses to AZD1222 COVID-19 vaccine. Study-wide context: Timing groups of about 4 and about 12 weeks for second doses were pooled. Study-wide results and caveats: Spike-specific TCR breadth and depth both grew after two AZD1222 doses. Sampling that yielded the repertoires occurred only after the peak T cell response.

This receptor was identified in an adult in good health. The sequenced sample was peripheral blood, obtained on day 0 of AZD1222 vaccination.

This CDR3 is CASSRTGGNYGYTF. DNA for the CDR3: TGTGCCAGTAGCAGGACAGGGGGAAACTATGGCTACACCTTC. The gene calls are TRBV19 and TRBJ1-2; 10 nucleotides line up with TRBD1. From germline, CDR1 is LNHDA and CDR2 SQIVND (reference sequence). V lost 6 bases to trimming and J lost 2 bases; unmatched junction nucleotides: 3. The CDR3 totals 14 residues.